The clone carrying this TCR beta chain turned up a few times. Its antigen is undetermined. Each CDR3 protein gets one entry after TCRdb re-called the 5' RACE reads with MiXCR. This table has about 890,000 distinct CDR3 sequences, around an eighth appearing once. The data were taken from a study of identical twins. Study-level findings and limits: Its conclusions, products of cross-sectional statistical analysis, did not come from following the same donors. Monozygotic twins shared more out-of-frame TCR alpha than recombination models predicted. Surplus twin overlap in beta out-of-frame sequences was less pronounced.

Healthy Caucasian individuals made up all the donors. The CDR3 is made up of 15 amino acids. V lost 0 bases and J lost 2, with 5 bases in between. Germline V gene sequence: CDR1 LNHNV, CDR2 YYDKDF (reference sequence). These data were likewise used in another study, on yellow fever vaccine responses in identical twins.

Sample: PBMCs. The chain combines TRBV15 with TRBJ2-6, with D unresolved. This sequence was found in a woman aged 18-29 years in good health. The CDR3 sequence is CATSRDQPGANVLTF. In DNA form, the CDR3 reads TGTGCCACCAGCAGAGATCAACCTGGGGCCAACGTCCTGACTTTC.